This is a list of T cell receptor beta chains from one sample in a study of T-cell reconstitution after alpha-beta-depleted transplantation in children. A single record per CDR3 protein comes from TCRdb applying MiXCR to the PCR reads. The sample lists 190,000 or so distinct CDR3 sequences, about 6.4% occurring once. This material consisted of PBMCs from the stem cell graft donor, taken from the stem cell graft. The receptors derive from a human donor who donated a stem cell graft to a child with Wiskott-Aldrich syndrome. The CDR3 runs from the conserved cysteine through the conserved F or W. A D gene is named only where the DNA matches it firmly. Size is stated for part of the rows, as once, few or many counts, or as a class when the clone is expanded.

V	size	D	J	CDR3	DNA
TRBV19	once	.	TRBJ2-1	CASSIQGSANDEQFF	TGTGCCAGTAGTATTCAGGGTTCAGCTAACGATGAGCAGTTCTTC
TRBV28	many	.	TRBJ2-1	CASSWTGRVSNEQFF	TGTGCCAGCAGTTGGACAGGGAGGGTTAGTAATGAGCAGTTCTTC
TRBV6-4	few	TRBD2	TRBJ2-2	CASSDSLAGYANTGELFF	TGTGCCAGCAGTGACAGCCTAGCGGGGTACGCGAACACCGGGGAGCTGTTTTTT
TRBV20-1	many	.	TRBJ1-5	CSASRTESYQPQHF	TGCAGTGCTAGTCGAACGGAGAGTTATCAGCCCCAGCATTTT
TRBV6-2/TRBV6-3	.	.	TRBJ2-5	CASRRTAEETQYF	TGTGCCAGCAGAAGGACAGCCGAAGAGACCCAGTACTTC
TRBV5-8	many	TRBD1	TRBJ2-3	CASSADRVRDTQYF	TGTGCCAGCAGCGCCGACAGGGTTAGAGATACGCAGTATTTT
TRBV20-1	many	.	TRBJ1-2	CSASIAYGYTF	TGCAGTGCGAGCATAGCTTATGGCTACACCTTC
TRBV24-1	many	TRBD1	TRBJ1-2	CATSASDRDGGYTF	TGTGCCACCAGTGCCTCCGACAGGGATGGAGGCTACACCTTC
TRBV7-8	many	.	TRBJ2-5	CASSSLERQETQYF	TGTGCCAGCAGCTCACTCGAACGGCAAGAGACCCAGTACTTC
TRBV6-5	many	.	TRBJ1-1	CASSYGTLNTEAFF	TGTGCCAGCAGTTACGGGACGTTGAACACTGAAGCTTTCTTT
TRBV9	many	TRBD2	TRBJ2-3	CASSVSHPGTSAVTQYF	TGTGCCAGCAGCGTATCCCACCCCGGGACTAGCGCGGTGACGCAGTATTTT
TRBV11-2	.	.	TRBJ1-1	CASSPNDRPYEAFF	TGTGCCAGCAGCCCTAATGACAGACCCTATGAAGCTTTCTTT
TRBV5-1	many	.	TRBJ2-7	CASTRDTRPYEQYF	TGCGCCAGCACCCGGGACACCCGCCCCTACGAGCAGTACTTC
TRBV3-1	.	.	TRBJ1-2	CASSQLKTGDYGYTF	TGTGCCAGCAGCCAATTGAAAACAGGAGACTATGGCTACACCTTC